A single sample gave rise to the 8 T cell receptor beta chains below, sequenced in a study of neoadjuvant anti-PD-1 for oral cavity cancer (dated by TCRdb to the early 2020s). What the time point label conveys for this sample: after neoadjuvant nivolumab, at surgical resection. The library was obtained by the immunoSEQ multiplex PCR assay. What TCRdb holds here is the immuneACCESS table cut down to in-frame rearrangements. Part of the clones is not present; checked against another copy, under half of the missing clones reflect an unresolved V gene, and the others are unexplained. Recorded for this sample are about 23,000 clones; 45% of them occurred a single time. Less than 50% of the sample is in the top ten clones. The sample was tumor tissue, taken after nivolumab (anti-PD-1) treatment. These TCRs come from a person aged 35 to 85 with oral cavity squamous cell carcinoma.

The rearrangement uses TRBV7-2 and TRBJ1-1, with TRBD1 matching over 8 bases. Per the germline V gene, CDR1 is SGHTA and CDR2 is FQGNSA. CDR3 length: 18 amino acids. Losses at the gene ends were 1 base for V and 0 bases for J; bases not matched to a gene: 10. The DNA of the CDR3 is TGTGCCAGCAGCTTAGATCGAGGGGACAGGATCATGAACACTGAAGCTTTCTTT. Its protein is CASSLDRGDRIMNTEAFF.

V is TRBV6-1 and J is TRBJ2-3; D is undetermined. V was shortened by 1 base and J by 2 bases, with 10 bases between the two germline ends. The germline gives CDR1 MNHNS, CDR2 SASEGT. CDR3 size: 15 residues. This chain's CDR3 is CASSEVGPLTDTQYF. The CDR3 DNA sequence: TGTGCCAGCAGTGAAGTAGGGCCTCTCACAGATACGCAGTATTTT.

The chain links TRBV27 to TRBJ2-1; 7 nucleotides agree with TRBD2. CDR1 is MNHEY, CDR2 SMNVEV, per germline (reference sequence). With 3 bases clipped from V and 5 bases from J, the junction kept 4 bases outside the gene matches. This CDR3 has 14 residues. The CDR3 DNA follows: TGTGCCAGCAGTTTGGCTAGCGGAAACAATGAGCAGTTCTTC. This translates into CASSLASGNNEQFF.

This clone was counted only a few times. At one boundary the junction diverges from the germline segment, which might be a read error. The CDR3 region is CASSIDGETGELFF. CDR3 in DNA: TGTGCCAGCAGCATAGATGGGGAAACCGGGGAGCTGTTTTTT. The chain combines TRBV11-3 with TRBJ2-2; no firm D call. Germline values: CDR1 SGHNT, CDR2 YENEEA. CDR3 length: 14 amino acids.

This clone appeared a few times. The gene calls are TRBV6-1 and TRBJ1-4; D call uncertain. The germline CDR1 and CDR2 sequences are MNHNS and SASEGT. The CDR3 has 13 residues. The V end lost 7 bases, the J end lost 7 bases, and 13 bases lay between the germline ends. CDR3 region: CASMEASFEKLFF. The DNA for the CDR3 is TGTGCCAGCATGGAGGCCAGTTTTGAAAAACTGTTTTTT.

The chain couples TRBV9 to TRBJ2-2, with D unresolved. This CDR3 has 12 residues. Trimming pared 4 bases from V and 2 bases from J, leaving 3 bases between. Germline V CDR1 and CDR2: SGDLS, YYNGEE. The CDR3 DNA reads TGTGCCAGCAGCTTAAACACCGGGGAGCTGTTTTTT. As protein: CASSLNTGELFF.

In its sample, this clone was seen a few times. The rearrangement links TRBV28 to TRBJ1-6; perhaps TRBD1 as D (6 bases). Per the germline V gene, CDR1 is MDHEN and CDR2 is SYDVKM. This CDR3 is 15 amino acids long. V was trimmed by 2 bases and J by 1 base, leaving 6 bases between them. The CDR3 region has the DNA TGTGCCAGCAGTTTACAGGGGTCCTATAATTCACCCCTCCACTTT. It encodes CASSLQGSYNSPLHF.

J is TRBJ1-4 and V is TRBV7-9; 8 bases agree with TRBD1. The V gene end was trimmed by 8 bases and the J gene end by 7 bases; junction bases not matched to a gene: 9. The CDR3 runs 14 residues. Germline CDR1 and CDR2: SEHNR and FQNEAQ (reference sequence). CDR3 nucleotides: TGTGCCAGCTACTGGACAGGGAGGGGTGAAAAACTGTTTTTT. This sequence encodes CASYWTGRGEKLFF. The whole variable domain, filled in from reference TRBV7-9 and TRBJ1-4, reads DTGVSQNPRHKITKRGQNVTFRCDPISEHNRLYWYRQTLGQGPEFLTYFQNEAQLEKSRLLSDRFSAERPKGSFSTLEIQRTEQGDSAMYLCASYWTGRGEKLFFGSGTQLSVL.